This TCR beta chain was recorded in a study of cytomegalovirus exposure and HLA in healthy donors. Germline V gene lookup returns CDR1 SEHNR and CDR2 FQNEAQ (reference sequence). This CDR3 is built from 13 residues. V dropped 5 bases and J dropped 3 bases, with 10 bases sitting between them. PCR involved 60 Vbeta and 13 Jbeta primers. Measured with immunoSEQ multiplex PCR; TCRdb has only the in-frame clones, and not every one. The table lists around 130,000 clones, just over 70% of them singletons, with around 1.6% in the top ten. The clonotype comes from a woman aged 25 to 39 in good health and CMV-seronegative. This chain connects TRBV7-9 to TRBJ1-1; D is perhaps TRBD1 (6 bases). The sample was PBMCs. Here the CDR3 reads CASSLYRDTEAFF. The CDR3 DNA is TGTGCCAGCAGCCTCTACAGGGACACTGAAGCTTTCTTT.